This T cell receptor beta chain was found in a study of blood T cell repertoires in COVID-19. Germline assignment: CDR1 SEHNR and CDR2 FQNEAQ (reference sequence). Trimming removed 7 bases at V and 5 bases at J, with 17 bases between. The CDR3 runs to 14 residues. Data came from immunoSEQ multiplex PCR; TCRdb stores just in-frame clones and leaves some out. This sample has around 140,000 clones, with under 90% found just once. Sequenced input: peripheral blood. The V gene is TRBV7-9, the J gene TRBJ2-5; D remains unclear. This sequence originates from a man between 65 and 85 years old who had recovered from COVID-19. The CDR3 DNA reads TGTGCCAGCACCACTCGTAGGTCCGGGGAGACCCAGTACTTC. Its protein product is CASTTRRSGETQYF.